This is a list of T cell receptor beta chains from one sample in a study of blood T cell repertoires in COVID-19. Assay: immunoSEQ multiplex PCR; the TCRdb copy retains only in-frame clones and omits some. The data show approximately 180,000 clones, with 88% seen just once and under 5% held by the top ten. Sequencing was done on a sample of peripheral blood. The receptors were gathered from a human donor in a cohort sampled during active COVID-19. Both conserved end residues are part of each CDR3. A D gene is named only where the DNA matches it firmly. Clone size is given for some rows only: seen once, a few or many times, or a class if the clone is expanded.

D: NA
size: NA
J: TRBJ1-4
V: TRBV27
DNA: TGTGCCAGCACCAGGGGAACCGGAGGAAAACTGTTTTTT
CDR3: CASTRGTGGKLFF

D: TRBD2
size: once
J: TRBJ2-3
V: TRBV6-6
DNA: TGTGCCAGCTCATCACTAGCGGGGGAGAGAGATACGCAGTATTTT
CDR3: CASSSLAGERDTQYF

D: NA
size: NA
J: TRBJ2-7
V: TRBV5-1
DNA: TGCGCCAGCAGCACGCAGGGCTACGAGCAGTACTTC
CDR3: CASSTQGYEQYF

D: NA
size: NA
J: TRBJ1-1
V: TRBV4-1
DNA: TGCGCCAGCAGCCATTCAGGAGAGGGCACTGAAGCTTTCTTT
CDR3: CASSHSGEGTEAFF

D: TRBD1
size: once
J: TRBJ2-5
V: TRBV18
DNA: TGTGCCAGCTCATCGACAGGGGGCGAGGGAGAGACCCAGTACTTC
CDR3: CASSSTGGEGETQYF

D: NA
size: NA
J: TRBJ2-7
V: TRBV2
DNA: TGTGCCAGCAGCTACGGTCGGGAGCAGTACTTC
CDR3: CASSYGREQYF

D: TRBD1
size: once
J: TRBJ1-1
V: TRBV7-2
DNA: TGTGCCAGCAGCTTAGGTGGGACAGGAAGGGCTGAAGCTTTCTTT
CDR3: CASSLGGTGRAEAFF

D: TRBD2
size: few
J: TRBJ2-1
V: TRBV19
DNA: TGTGCCAGTAGTAGAACTAGCGCAAATGAGCAGTTCTTC
CDR3: CASSRTSANEQFF

D: TRBD1
size: NA
J: TRBJ2-7
V: TRBV18
DNA: TGTGCCAGCTCACCCGGACAGGGAAGCTCCTACGAGCAGTACTTC
CDR3: CASSPGQGSSYEQYF

D: TRBD2
size: NA
J: TRBJ2-7
V: TRBV6-5
DNA: TGTGCCAGCAGCAAAACTAGCGGGGGATCCTACGAGCAGTACTTC
CDR3: CASSKTSGGSYEQYF

D: TRBD1
size: NA
J: TRBJ2-5
V: TRBV27
DNA: TGTGCCAGCAGTCTCCCCCTCCGGGACAGGGGGCAAGAGACCCAGTACTTC
CDR3: CASSLPLRDRGQETQYF

D: TRBD1
size: NA
J: TRBJ2-3
V: TRBV7-8
DNA: TGTGCCAGCAGCTCCGGGACAGGGTTTATCACAGATACGCAGTATTTT
CDR3: CASSSGTGFITDTQYF

D: NA
size: NA
J: TRBJ2-3
V: TRBV6-1
DNA: TGTGCCAGCAGTGAGGGGGGAGGTGCAGATACGCAGTATTTT
CDR3: CASSEGGGADTQYF

D: TRBD2
size: NA
J: TRBJ2-2
V: TRBV29-1
DNA: TGCAGCGTCCGGGGGGCCGGGGAGCTGTTTTTT
CDR3: CSVRGAGELFF

D: NA
size: NA
J: TRBJ2-3
V: TRBV7-9
DNA: TGTGCCAGCAGCTTAGCAGAGGCTAACGATCGTTCTAGCACAGATACGCAGTATTTT
CDR3: CASSLAEANDRSSTDTQYF

D: TRBD2
size: NA
J: TRBJ2-1
V: TRBV6-6
DNA: TGTGCCAGCACCCTTACTAGCCCCCGTTTGGGAGGGGAGCAGTTCTTC
CDR3: CASTLTSPRLGGEQFF

D: NA
size: NA
J: TRBJ2-7
V: TRBV6-5
DNA: TGTGCCAGCAGGAGAGTGCAGGGTGTCGAGCAGTACTTC
CDR3: CASRRVQGVEQYF

D: NA
size: once
J: TRBJ1-5
V: TRBV18
DNA: TGTGCCAGCTCACTGTCCAGCGGTTATCAGCCCCAGCATTTT
CDR3: CASSLSSGYQPQHF

D: TRBD2
size: NA
J: TRBJ2-2
V: TRBV30
DNA: TGTGCCTGCCGCTCTACGGGAGTGGCTAGCGGGAGGGCGAACACCGGGGAGCTGTTTTTT
CDR3: CACRSTGVASGRANTGELFF

D: NA
size: NA
J: TRBJ1-1
V: TRBV5-6
DNA: TGTGCCAGCAGCTACGACAGGAACACTGAAGCTTTCTTT
CDR3: CASSYDRNTEAFF

D: TRBD1
size: NA
J: TRBJ2-7
V: TRBV7-8
DNA: TGTGCCAGCAGCATGGGGACAGCGGCCTTTACCTACGAGCAGTACTTC
CDR3: CASSMGTAAFTYEQYF

D: NA
size: NA
J: TRBJ1-1
V: TRBV5-1
DNA: TGCGCCAGCAGCTTGGGCCGACAGGAAGCTTTCTTT
CDR3: CASSLGRQEAFF

D: NA
size: NA
J: TRBJ2-2
V: TRBV19
DNA: TGTGCCAGTAATCGTGCCGGGACTCTGAACACCGGGGAGCTGTTTTTT
CDR3: CASNRAGTLNTGELFF

D: TRBD1
size: NA
J: TRBJ1-4
V: TRBV5-1
DNA: TGCGCCAGCAGCCTCGGACAGGGGGTAGATGAAAAACTGTTTTTT
CDR3: CASSLGQGVDEKLFF

D: NA
size: NA
J: TRBJ2-5
V: TRBV21-1
DNA: TGTGCCAGCAGCAACGGAGGGGGGGAGGGAGAGACCCAGTACTTC
CDR3: CASSNGGGEGETQYF

D: NA
size: NA
J: TRBJ1-1
V: TRBV28
DNA: TGTGCCACCTGGCGGGGGACTGAAGCTTTCTTT
CDR3: CATWRGTEAFF

D: TRBD2
size: NA
J: TRBJ2-7
V: TRBV5-1
DNA: TGCGCCAGCAGCTTGGCGACTAGCGGGAGTGGGCCGGGGGACGAGCAGTACTTC
CDR3: CASSLATSGSGPGDEQYF